The 30 T cell receptor beta chains listed next were all sequenced from one sample in a study of blood T cell repertoires in COVID-19. Assay: immunoSEQ multiplex PCR; the TCRdb copy retains only in-frame clones and omits some. The table includes 430,000 or so clones, roughly 90% detected once. The sample consisted of peripheral blood. The receptors were sampled from a man between 18 and 35 years old with COVID-19, enrolled during active disease.

The V call is TRBV5-4, the J call TRBJ2-5; D may be TRBD2 (6 bases). V was pared by 5 bases and J by 4 bases, with 30 bases between. Per the germline V gene, CDR1 is SGHNT and CDR2 is YYREEE (reference sequence). The CDR3 runs 19 residues. CDR3 nucleotides: TGTGCCAGCAGTAAACTTGAGGCTGCTGGGGACGGGAGTCCAGAGACCCAGTACTTC. This sequence encodes CASSKLEAAGDGSPETQYF. The full variable domain, in which reference TRBV5-4 and TRBJ2-5 provide the parts outside the CDR3, is ETGVTQSPTHLIKTRGQQVTLRCSSQSGHNTVSWYQQALGQGPQFIFQYYREEENGRGNFPPRFSGLQFPNYSSELNVNALELDDSALYLCASSKLEAAGDGSPETQYFGPGTRLLVL.

The rearrangement uses TRBV15 and TRBJ2-1; 8 bases agree with TRBD2. Germline V gives CDR1 LNHNV, CDR2 YYDKDF (reference sequence). This CDR3 is 15 amino acids long. The V and J ends lost 5 bases and 7 bases, in that order; junction bases with no gene match: 10. DNA for the CDR3: TGTGCCACCAGCCGACGACTAGCGAGTACGAATGAGCAGTTCTTC. Amino acid sequence: CATSRRLASTNEQFF.

The chain carries TRBV7-5 and TRBJ2-7; TRBD2 is the table's D call and was not checked against the DNA. TRBV7-5 represents a pseudogene. The CDR3 runs to 11 residues. CDR3 in amino acids: CVRSVNYEQYF. CDR3 in DNA: TGTGTCAGAAGCGTAAACTACGAGCAGTACTTC.

Details on this clone: The sample has other DNA sequences that encode this CDR3 too. The rearrangement links TRBV15 to TRBJ1-5; D may be TRBD1 (5 bases). Per germline, CDR1 LNHNV and CDR2 YYDKDF (reference sequence). Trimming stripped 0 bases from V and 2 bases from J, with 5 bases between. The CDR3 runs 14 residues. CDR3 nucleotide sequence: TGTGCCACCAGCAGAGACAGGGGCAATCAGCCCCAGCATTTT. Amino acid sequence: CATSRDRGNQPQHF.

The chain links TRBV18 to TRBJ2-1, with TRBD1 matching over 10 bases. The V segment lost 4 bases and the J segment 7 bases; nucleotides outside the gene matches: 4. From germline, CDR1 is KGHSH and CDR2 LQKENI. The CDR3 runs to 14 residues. CDR3 in amino acids: CASSRTGGNNEQFF. The CDR3 DNA sequence: TGTGCCAGCTCACGGACAGGGGGGAATAATGAGCAGTTCTTC.

This chain connects TRBV4-2 to TRBJ1-1, with D possibly TRBD1 on 6 matching bases. CDR3 length: 15 amino acids. Germline V CDR1 and CDR2: LGHNA, YNFKEQ. Trimming took off 1 base at V and 1 base at J, with 10 bases between the two ends. The CDR3 spells CASSQGAQGNTEAFF. Written as DNA, the CDR3 is TGTGCCAGCAGCCAAGGCGCACAGGGGAACACTGAAGCTTTCTTT.

The chain carries TRBV6-6 and TRBJ1-2; possibly TRBD1 for D (5 bases). Trimming stripped 2 bases from V and 2 bases from J, with 6 bases between. The CDR3 contains 13 residues. Per germline, CDR1 MNHNY and CDR2 SVGAGI (reference sequence). CDR3 in amino acids: CASSYGGNYGYTF. CDR3 in DNA: TGTGCCAGCAGTTACGGGGGGAACTATGGCTACACCTTC.

This chain joins TRBV7-2 and TRBJ1-6; 9 bases line up with TRBD1. This CDR3 is built from 15 residues. The V and J ends lost 5 bases and 10 bases, in that order; junction bases with no gene match: 9. Germline CDR1 is SGHTA and CDR2 is FQGNSA. The CDR3 DNA reads as TGTGCCAGCAGCCCACGGACAGGGGAAGGCTCACCCCTCCACTTT. This encodes CASSPRTGEGSPLHF.

The V gene is TRBV6-6, the J gene TRBJ2-5, with 7 bases aligning to TRBD1. Germline lookup yields CDR1 MNHNY and CDR2 SVGAGI (reference sequence). V lost 6 bases to trimming and J lost 4 bases; unmatched junction nucleotides: 11. This CDR3 region has 15 residues. CDR3 nucleotides: TGTGCCAGCAGCCGAACAAGAGGGGGCTTAGAGACCCAGTACTTC. As protein: CASSRTRGGLETQYF.

The gene calls are TRBV21-1 and TRBJ1-1; the table assigns TRBD1, which was not confirmed against the DNA. TRBV21-1 is given as a pseudogene. The CDR3 is made up of 19 amino acids. The CDR3 DNA sequence: TGTGCCAGCAGCACTTTAAAGGGAGCCCGGGACAGGGGTGGCACTGAAGCTTTCTTT. Its translation is CASSTLKGARDRGGTEAFF.

The gene calls are TRBV27 and TRBJ2-1; 13 bases match TRBD2. The CDR3 extends over 16 amino acids. CDR1 is MNHEY, CDR2 SMNVEV, per germline (reference sequence). V lost 5 bases, J lost 4 bases, and 5 bases stayed unmatched. Here the CDR3 reads CASSEGLAGPYNEQFF. CDR3 DNA sequence: TGTGCCAGCAGTGAGGGACTAGCGGGACCTTACAATGAGCAGTTCTTC.

The chain has TRBV19 and TRBJ2-7; perhaps TRBD1 as D (5 bases). V lost 9 bases and J 2 bases, leaving 11 bases between the germline ends. The CDR3 spans 12 residues. CDR1 and CDR2 (germline): LNHDA, SQIVND (reference sequence). The CDR3 reads CASRQTPYEQYF. Here the CDR3 DNA reads TGTGCCAGCCGACAGACACCCTACGAGCAGTACTTC. Supplemented by reference TRBV19 and TRBJ2-7, the full variable domain reads DGGITQSPKYLFRKEGQNVTLSCEQNLNHDAMYWYRQDPGQGLRLIYYSQIVNDFQKGDIAEGYSVSREKKESFPLTVTSAQKNPTAFYLCASRQTPYEQYFGPGTRLTVT.

V gene TRBV19 combines with J gene TRBJ1-6, with D perhaps TRBD1 (6 bases). The CDR3 loop spans 16 amino acids. Looked up from germline, CDR1 is LNHDA and CDR2 is SQIVND (reference sequence). The V and J ends lost 2 bases and 3 bases respectively, with 11 bases between them. Here the CDR3 DNA reads TGTGCCAGTAGTATATCGGGGGGACACTATAATTCACCCCTCCACTTT. Its protein is CASSISGGHYNSPLHF.

This chain joins TRBV30 and TRBJ1-5; D remains unclear. The CDR3 contains 15 residues. Between the trimmed V and J ends, which lost 1 base and 3 bases, there was a span of 13 bases. Germline V gene data show CDR1 as GTSNPN and CDR2 as SVGIG (reference sequence). In DNA form, the CDR3 reads TGTGCCTGGAGTGGGCCAGGATCGGCCAATCAGCCCCAGCATTTT. Encoded protein: CAWSGPGSANQPQHF.

The J gene is TRBJ2-3, the V gene TRBV7-8; 7 nucleotides align to TRBD1. CDR1 and CDR2 (germline): SGHVS, FQNEAQ. V was clipped by 4 bases and J by 5 bases; unmatched bases: 9. The CDR3 length is 15 residues. CDR3 residues: CASSWIGGKKDTQYF. The DNA of the CDR3 is TGTGCCAGCAGCTGGATAGGGGGCAAAAAAGATACGCAGTATTTT.

The CDR3 DNA follows: TGCGCCAGCAGCTTGGAGCGTCAAAAGACAGATACGCAGTATTTT. Its translation is CASSLERQKTDTQYF. This chain uses TRBV5-1 with TRBJ2-3; D gene ambiguous. Germline lookup yields CDR1 SGHRS and CDR2 YFSETQ. Trimming took off 0 bases at V and 3 bases at J, with 11 bases between the two ends. The CDR3 runs to 15 residues. The variable domain in full, completed from reference TRBV5-1 and TRBJ2-3, reads KAGVTQTPRYLIKTRGQQVTLSCSPISGHRSVSWYQQTPGQGLQFLFEYFSETQRNKGNFPGRFSGRQFSNSRSEMNVSTLELGDSALYLCASSLERQKTDTQYFGPGTRLTVL.

The genes are TRBV5-4 and TRBJ2-1; TRBD1 is a possible D gene (5 bases). There are 15 residues in the CDR3. V was cut by 5 bases and J by 4 bases, with 16 bases left in between. CDR1 and CDR2 (germline): SGHNT, YYREEE (reference sequence). CDR3 region: CASSLTAAGYNEQFF. The CDR3 DNA follows: TGTGCCAGCAGTTTGACTGCCGCAGGGTACAATGAGCAGTTCTTC.

The genes are TRBV5-1 and TRBJ1-1, with a weak D call TRBD1 (5 bases). CDR1 and CDR2 (germline): SGHRS, YFSETQ. Between the trimmed V and J ends, which lost 3 bases and 0 bases, there was a span of 12 bases. The CDR3 loop spans 15 amino acids. CDR3 DNA sequence: TGCGCCAGCAGCTCAGATGCAGGGCTGAACACTGAAGCTTTCTTT. Its protein product is CASSSDAGLNTEAFF.

The chain carries TRBV29-1 and TRBJ1-2, with D possibly matching TRBD1 (6 bases). CDR1 and CDR2 from the germline V gene are SQVTM and ANQGSEA. V was cut by 5 bases and J by 7 bases, with 20 bases left in between. The CDR3 length is 14 residues. The CDR3 DNA sequence: TGCAGCGTTCAGGGGACTACCCTGATTGGTGGCTACACCTTC. Its translation is CSVQGTTLIGGYTF. Variable domain in full (rest from reference TRBV29-1 and TRBJ1-2): SAVISQKPSRDICQRGTSLTIQCQVDSQVTMMFWYRQQPGQSLTLIATANQGSEATYESGFVIDKFPISRPNLTFSTLTVSNMSPEDSSIYLCSVQGTTLIGGYTFGSGTRLTVV.

This rearrangement joins TRBV5-6 to TRBJ2-5; the D gene is possibly TRBD2 (5 bases). The CDR3 has 13 amino acids. V was clipped by 3 bases and J by 1 base, with 7 bases between them. Per the germline V gene, CDR1 is SGHDT and CDR2 is YYEEEE. In DNA form, the CDR3 reads TGTGCCAGCAGCTCGACTACCCAAGAGACCCAGTACTTC. The encoded protein is CASSSTTQETQYF.

This chain connects TRBV6-5 to TRBJ2-1; 7 bases line up with TRBD1. The germline V gene has CDR1 MNHEY and CDR2 SVGAGI. V gave up 2 bases and J gave up 2 bases; unmatched junction bases: 3. The CDR3 covers 15 residues. The CDR3 loop reads CASSYRDSTYNEQFF. DNA of the CDR3: TGTGCCAGCAGTTACCGGGACAGCACCTACAATGAGCAGTTCTTC.

V usage is TRBV20-1 and J usage is TRBJ1-1, with D uncertain. The CDR3 spans 10 residues. Trimming left V 5 bases short and J 6 bases short, with 7 bases between. The germline V gene encodes CDR1 DFQATT and CDR2 SNEGSKA (reference sequence). The CDR3 region is CSADLAEAFF. CDR3 sequence (DNA): TGCAGTGCTGATTTAGCTGAAGCTTTCTTT.

This chain links TRBV18 with TRBJ2-7, with D possibly matching TRBD1 (7 bases). This CDR3 comprises 15 residues. V lost 3 bases and J lost 0, with 12 bases in between. CDR1 and CDR2 (germline): KGHSH, LQKENI. The CDR3 protein is CASSPGGGFSYEQYF. CDR3 sequence (DNA): TGTGCCAGCTCACCTGGAGGGGGCTTCTCCTACGAGCAGTACTTC.

The chain uses TRBV18 and TRBJ1-1; D is uncertain. The CDR3 consists of 13 residues. Germline V gene sequence: CDR1 KGHSH, CDR2 LQKENI. Trimming took off 0 bases at V and 7 bases at J, with 9 bases between the two ends. The CDR3 DNA sequence: TGTGCCAGCTCACCACCGGGAGGTATTGAAGCTTTCTTT. It codes for CASSPPGGIEAFF.

The chain links TRBV3-1 (or the pseudogene TRBV3-2) to TRBJ2-3; no firm D call. Trimming took 4 bases from V and 3 from J, leaving 8 bases between them. Germline CDR1 is LGHDT and CDR2 is YNNKEL (reference sequence). The CDR3 runs to 13 residues. For the CDR3, the DNA is TGTGCCAGCAGCCCACCCGGGACAGATACGCAGTATTTT. Translated, it gives CASSPPGTDTQYF.

J is TRBJ2-7 and V is TRBV11-2; 10 bases match TRBD2. Germline CDR1 is SGHAT and CDR2 is FQNNGV. Losses at the gene ends were 6 bases for V and 9 bases for J; bases not matched to a gene: 14. This CDR3 is built from 15 residues. The chain's CDR3 is CASRSGLAAKEGQYF. The CDR3 coding sequence is TGTGCCAGCAGGAGTGGACTAGCGGCAAAGGAGGGGCAGTACTTC.

V gene TRBV11-3 combines with J gene TRBJ2-5; 7 positions agree with TRBD2. Trimming cost V 2 bases and J 1 base; bases outside gene matches: 7. The CDR3 is made up of 16 amino acids. CDR1 SGHNT and CDR2 YENEEA come from the germline V gene. CDR3 protein: CASSLPRGGGQETQYF. The CDR3 DNA sequence: TGTGCCAGCAGCTTACCCCGGGGCGGGGGCCAAGAGACCCAGTACTTC.

This clone has more than one count but fewer than ten. This chain connects TRBV12-3 or TRBV12-4 to TRBJ1-1; no firm D call. The CDR3 has 13 amino acids. Trimming took 8 bases from V and 4 from J, leaving 14 bases between them. CDR3 residues: CASAIEVGTEAFF. CDR3 DNA: TGTGCCAGCGCCATTGAGGTGGGCACTGAAGCTTTCTTT.

V and J are TRBV5-1 and TRBJ2-1, with 8 positions matching TRBD2. The V and J ends lost 3 bases and 13 bases, in that order; junction bases with no gene match: 12. This CDR3 is built from 14 residues. Germline values: CDR1 SGHRS, CDR2 YFSETQ. CDR3 sequence: CASSSRLAYPGQFF. The CDR3 DNA sequence: TGCGCCAGCAGCTCCCGACTAGCGTACCCCGGACAGTTCTTC.

Details on this clone: Sequence at one end of the junction differs from germline and may be a read error. The genes are TRBV30 and TRBJ2-5, with D uncertain. Germline V CDR1 and CDR2: GTSNPN, SVGIG (reference sequence). This CDR3 has 13 amino acids. The CDR3 coding sequence is TGTGCCTGGAAGGTGTCAGGCCAAGTGACCCAGTACTTC. The encoded protein is CAWKVSGQVTQYF.